Following are 21 T cell receptor beta chains from one sample sequenced in a study of tissue T cells after allogeneic stem cell transplantation. Sequencing was performed with immunoSEQ multiplex PCR; in TCRdb, only in-frame clones are kept and a portion is missing. The profile covers about 48,000 clones, with 73% appearing a single time and about 0.71% taken by the ten largest. Sample: sorted cells pooled from one or two spleens. The origin of the receptors is a pool of C57BL/6 mice in good health.

As concerns this clone: Any gene name here is a mouse gene name. The read terminates 1 residue before the CDR3 end, so the remaining end is supplied by the germline J gene. J is TRBJ1-1 and V is TRBV13-1, with unresolved D. Germline V lookup: CDR1 NSHNY, CDR2 SYGAGN. The CDR3 consists of 14 residues. The V gene lost 1 base and the J gene lost 0 bases, with 7 bases spanning the gap. This CDR3 is CASSDPVANTEVFF. CDR3 DNA (partial): TGTGCCAGCAGTGATCCGGTTGCAAACACAGAAGTCTTC.

This clone has only one observation. Gene and germline names: mouse. With the read ending 1 residue before the CDR3 end, the germline J gene is used to fill in that end. The V call is TRBV29, the J call TRBJ1-4; 7 bases agree with TRBD1. The V and J ends lost 4 bases and 0 bases, in that order; junction bases with no gene match: 5. Germline V gives CDR1 MSHET, CDR2 SYDVDS. There are 16 residues in the CDR3. CDR3 bases read: TGTGCTAGCAGTTCCCGCGACAGGGTTTCCAACGAAAGATTATTT. Its protein is CASSSRDRVSNERLF. From start to end, the CDR3 is CASSSRDRVSNERLFF. The full variable domain, its missing parts supplied by reference TRBV29 and TRBJ1-4, is DMKVTQMPRYLIKRMGENVLLECGQDMSHETMYWYRQDPGLGLQLIYISYDVDSNSEGDIPKGYRVSRKKREHFSLILDSAKTNQTSVYFCASSSRDRVSNERLFFGHGTKLSVL.

A remark on this clone: The genes and germline here are from mouse. The observed sequence ends 1 residue before the CDR3 terminus, with the missing tail filled in from the germline J gene. Within the sample, other DNA sequences also encode this same CDR3. This chain connects TRBV5 to TRBJ2-7; 11 nucleotides line up with TRBD1. This CDR3 is 15 amino acids long. Germline CDR1 reads LGHNA; CDR2 reads YNLKQL (reference sequence). V dropped 4 bases and J dropped 3; count of bases not matched to a gene: 5. CDR3 protein: CASSPPGTGGYEQYF. Incomplete CDR3 DNA: TGTGCCAGCAGCCCCCCCGGGACAGGGGGCTATGAACAGTAC.

Concerning this clone: Mouse gene names and germline throughout. With the read ending 1 residue before the CDR3 end, the germline J gene is used to fill in that end. The chain combines TRBV31 with TRBJ2-7, with no clear D. There are 11 residues in the CDR3. The V gene's germline CDR1 is GKSSPN and CDR2 SITVG. Trimming took off 0 bases at V and 4 bases at J, with 4 bases between the two ends. The sequenced part of the CDR3 DNA is TGTGCCTGGAGTCTCCAGTATGAACAGTAC. Its translation: CAWSLQYEQY. The whole CDR3 sequence is CAWSLQYEQYF.

Regarding this clone: Each gene name is a mouse one. Read coverage stops 1 residue before the CDR3 terminus; the germline J gene supplies the remainder. Other DNA sequences in the same sample also yield this CDR3. The J gene is TRBJ2-3, the V gene TRBV3; D could derive from TRBD1 or TRBD2 (5 bases each). V dropped 1 base and J dropped 3 bases, with 8 bases sitting between them. The V gene's germline CDR1 is SNHLY and CDR2 FYNGKV (reference sequence). CDR3 size: 14 residues. CDR3 sequence: CASSLVGRAETLYF. The covered CDR3 bases are TGTGCCAGCAGCTTAGTGGGGCGGGCAGAAACGCTGTAT.

Of note for this clone: The gene names here belong to mouse. The CDR3 goes on 1 residue after the read ends, and that part is filled in from the germline J gene. The V gene is TRBV3, the J gene TRBJ1-3; 7 nucleotides match TRBD1. CDR3 length: 14 residues. V trimming: 7 bases; J trimming: 2 bases; junction bases outside the gene matches: 5. Germline V gives CDR1 SNHLY, CDR2 FYNGKV (reference sequence). The covered CDR3 bases are TGTGCCAGCACCCAGACAGGGACTGGAAATACGCTCTAT. Its translation is CASTQTGTGNTLY. The entire CDR3 reads CASTQTGTGNTLYF.

Of note for this clone: Gene names and germline refer to mouse. The read ends 1 residue early relative to the CDR3; the germline J gene fills the gap. V and J are TRBV19 and TRBJ2-4; D gene uncertain. Trimming left V 4 bases short and J 3 bases short, with 15 bases between. Germline V lookup: CDR1 FNHDT, CDR2 SITEND (reference sequence). The CDR3 is made up of 15 amino acids. The DNA read from the CDR3 is TGTGCCAGCAGTCCTCCGGGCACGGGCCAAAACACCTTGTAC. Translating gives CASSPPGTGQNTLY. The CDR3 reads in full as CASSPPGTGQNTLYF.

A remark on this clone: Germline and genes here are mouse. The DNA ends 1 residue before the CDR3 does, and the rest of the CDR3 is filled in from the germline J gene. This rearrangement joins TRBV13-1 to TRBJ2-5; TRBD2 matches 10 bases. Germline-derived CDR1 and CDR2 are NSHNY and SYGAGN. V trimming: 2 bases; J trimming: 7 bases; junction bases outside the gene matches: 1. The CDR3 runs to 13 residues. The CDR3 region is CASSETGGHTQYF. Partial CDR3 DNA: TGTGCCAGCAGTGAGACTGGGGGGCACACCCAGTAC.

Regarding this clone: Mouse gene names apply. The read finishes 1 residue shy of the CDR3 end, and the germline J gene is used to complete it. V and J are TRBV13-3 and TRBJ2-3, with 9 bases identical to TRBD2. V dropped 1 base and J dropped 0; count of bases not matched to a gene: 6. This CDR3 comprises 17 residues. Germline V lookup: CDR1 NNHDY, CDR2 SYVADS. The sequenced part of the CDR3 DNA is TGTGCCAGCAGTGATTGGGGGACTGGGTCTAGTGCAGAAACGCTGTAT. Protein: CASSDWGTGSSAETLY. The complete CDR3 sequence is CASSDWGTGSSAETLYF.

Notes on this clone: Here the gene names and germline are mouse. With the read ending 1 residue before the CDR3 end, the germline J gene is used to fill in that end. The chain carries TRBV12-1 and TRBJ1-5; 7 bases align to TRBD1. V was clipped by 4 bases and J by 3 bases; unmatched bases: 5. Germline V gene lookup returns CDR1 SGHSN and CDR2 HYEKVE. This CDR3 is 14 amino acids long. CDR3 sequence reads: CASSRGTVNQAPLF. CDR3 DNA (partial): TGTGCCAGCTCCCGCGGGACAGTCAACCAGGCTCCGCTT. The whole variable domain, filled in from reference TRBV12-1 and TRBJ1-5, reads DSGVVQSPRHIIKEKGGRSVLTCIPISGHSNVVWYQQTLGKELKFLIQHYEKVERDKGFLPSRFSVQQFDDYHSEMNMSALELEDSAMYFCASSRGTVNQAPLFGEGTRLSVL.

Notes on this clone: Germline and genes: mouse. Coverage ceases 1 residue before the CDR3 finishes, and the germline J gene fills in the end. V gene TRBV31 combines with J gene TRBJ1-2, with a possible D match to TRBD1 (5 bases). The CDR3 length is 11 residues. Looked up from germline, CDR1 is GKSSPN and CDR2 is SITVG. The CDR3 here is CGWAGNSDYTF. Partial CDR3 DNA: TGTGGTTGGGCAGGGAACTCCGACTACACC.

This clone has a handful of counts. These gene names are mouse names. Read sequence stops 1 residue before the CDR3 end, and the germline J gene provides the missing end. The rearrangement links TRBV26 to TRBJ2-7; TRBD1 might be the D (5 bases). This CDR3 comprises 14 residues. Germline values: CDR1 KGHPV, CDR2 FQNQEV (reference sequence). Deletions cut 6 bases from V and 0 bases from J, with 12 bases between. CDR3: CASRPRQSSYEQYF. The sequenced part of the CDR3 DNA is TGTGCCAGCAGACCCCGACAGAGCTCCTATGAACAGTAC.

On this clone itself: The gene symbols are mouse symbols. The CDR3 end lies 1 residue beyond the end of the read and is filled in from the germline J gene. The rearrangement joins TRBV13-1 to TRBJ2-4, with a possible D match to TRBD1 (6 bases). Trimming pared 0 bases from V and 2 bases from J, leaving 7 bases between. Per the germline V gene, CDR1 is NSHNY and CDR2 is SYGAGN. The CDR3 contains 14 residues. The covered CDR3 bases are TGTGCCAGCAGTGATGGGGACAATCAAAACACCTTGTAC. Protein product: CASSDGDNQNTLY. In full, the CDR3 is CASSDGDNQNTLYF.

Concerning this clone itself: Germline and genes here are mouse. Read sequence stops 1 residue before the CDR3 end, and the germline J gene provides the missing end. V and J are TRBV31 and TRBJ2-3; 7 bases match TRBD1. V trimming: 1 base; J trimming: 0 bases; junction bases outside the gene matches: 4. The CDR3 sequence is 15 residues long. From germline, CDR1 is GKSSPN and CDR2 SITVG. The CDR3 region is CAWSRTGTSAETLYF. The sequenced part of the CDR3 DNA is TGTGCCTGGAGTCGGACAGGAACTAGTGCAGAAACGCTGTAT.

Remarks on this clone: Each gene name is a mouse one. Sequencing ends 1 residue short of the CDR3 end; the germline J gene provides the rest. The chain has TRBV20 and TRBJ2-3, with D hard to call. Germline CDR1 GFQATS, CDR2 STVNSAI. V gave up 0 bases and J gave up 0 bases, with 4 bases separating them. CDR3 length: 13 amino acids. The CDR3 bases that were read are TGTGGTGCTAGGGATGCTAGTGCAGAAACGCTGTAT. As protein: CGARDASAETLY. The complete CDR3 sequence is CGARDASAETLYF.

As regards this clone: The gene symbols are mouse symbols. The read comes to an end 1 residue before the CDR3 does, leaving the germline J gene to fill in the end. The chain employs TRBV12-2 and TRBJ1-2; 8 bases map to TRBD1. Germline CDR1 SGHLS, CDR2 HYDKME. This CDR3 contains 14 residues. V lost 0 bases and J lost 3; bases outside the gene matches: 2. CDR3 region: CASSLQGADSDYTF. The CDR3 bases that were read are TGTGCCAGCTCTCTCCAGGGGGCGGACTCCGACTACACC.

In its sample, this clone was seen a few times. The germline and genes are mouse ones. The read ends 1 residue shy of where the CDR3 ends; the end is completed using the germline J gene. The chain carries TRBV3 and TRBJ2-7, with TRBD2 matching 9 bases. V trimming: 2 bases; J trimming: 4 bases; junction bases outside the gene matches: 6. This CDR3 contains 15 residues. The germline CDR1 and CDR2 sequences are SNHLY and FYNGKV (reference sequence). CDR3 sequence: CASSLSPTGGYEQYF. The part of the CDR3 DNA that was read is TGTGCCAGCAGCTTATCCCCGACTGGGGGTTATGAACAGTAC.

Worth noting for this clone: Gene labels here are mouse ones. The CDR3 extends 1 residue past the end of the read, so its final part is completed from the germline J gene. This rearrangement joins TRBV17 to TRBJ1-1, with 11 bases lining up with TRBD1. The germline V gene encodes CDR1 MNHDT and CDR2 YYDKIL. With V trimmed by 2 bases and J by 5 bases, 4 bases remained unmatched. This CDR3 has 15 residues. The part of the CDR3 DNA that was read is TGTGCTAGCAGTAGAAAGGGACAGGGGGGAACAGAAGTCTTC. This sequence encodes CASSRKGQGGTEVF. The whole CDR3 region reads CASSRKGQGGTEVFF.

As regards this clone: Here the gene names and germline are mouse. Coverage ceases 1 residue before the CDR3 finishes, and the germline J gene fills in the end. Other DNA variants within this sample encode the same CDR3. V usage is TRBV1 and J usage is TRBJ2-5; D is undetermined. Trimming removed 3 bases at V and 0 bases at J, with 1 base between. Per the germline V gene, CDR1 is NSQYPW and CDR2 is LRSPGD (reference sequence). CDR3 size: 12 residues. CDR3 region: CTCSANQDTQYF. The sequenced part of the CDR3 DNA is TGCACCTGCAGTGCCAACCAAGACACCCAGTAC.

Points on this clone: Any gene name here is a mouse gene name. The read comes to an end 1 residue before the CDR3 does, leaving the germline J gene to fill in the end. The chain recombines TRBV1 with TRBJ2-2; the D gene is possibly TRBD1 (6 bases). Trimming shortened V by 2 bases and J by 3 bases, and 13 bases separated the two germline ends. The CDR3 is 16 residues long. Germline CDR1 reads NSQYPW; CDR2 reads LRSPGD (reference sequence). Incomplete CDR3 DNA: TGCACCTGCAGTGCAAACAGGGTGGCCGACACCGGGCAGCTCTAC. Translation: CTCSANRVADTGQLY. In full, the CDR3 reads CTCSANRVADTGQLYF.

Details on this clone: These gene names are mouse names. The CDR3 extends 1 residue past the end of the read, so its final part is completed from the germline J gene. The rearrangement joins TRBV20 to TRBJ2-3, with TRBD1 matching over 7 bases. V lost 3 bases to trimming and J lost 0 bases; unmatched junction nucleotides: 6. This CDR3 spans 15 amino acids. Germline loops: CDR1 GFQATS, CDR2 STVNSAI. The CDR3 bases that were read are TGTGGTGCTAGCCGGGGACAGTCTAGTGCAGAAACGCTGTAT. Its protein product is CGASRGQSSAETLY. The entire CDR3 reads CGASRGQSSAETLYF.